This T cell receptor beta chain was sequenced in a study of response to subunit inactivated influenza vaccine. Overall study results and limits: Authors proposed each seasonal influenza vaccination draws in few new T cells.

Turning to this clonotype: Its target is not known.

This CDR3 spans 13 amino acids. Per germline, CDR1 DFQATT and CDR2 SNEGSKA (reference sequence). One entry per CDR3 protein, called by TCRdb with MiXCR from the RT-PCR reads. The data hold 500,000 to 550,000 distinct CDR3 sequences, with 6.5% to 8% observed a single time. The sequence was obtained from a man aged 50 to 69 who received an inactivated influenza vaccine. Sequences were derived from PBMCs from blood, sampled 23 to 25 months after vaccination. This chain uses TRBV20-1 with TRBJ1-2; 7 bases agree with TRBD1. CDR3 DNA sequence: TGCAGGGCTCTTCGTGACAGGGACTATGGCTACACCTTC. It specifies CRALRDRDYGYTF.